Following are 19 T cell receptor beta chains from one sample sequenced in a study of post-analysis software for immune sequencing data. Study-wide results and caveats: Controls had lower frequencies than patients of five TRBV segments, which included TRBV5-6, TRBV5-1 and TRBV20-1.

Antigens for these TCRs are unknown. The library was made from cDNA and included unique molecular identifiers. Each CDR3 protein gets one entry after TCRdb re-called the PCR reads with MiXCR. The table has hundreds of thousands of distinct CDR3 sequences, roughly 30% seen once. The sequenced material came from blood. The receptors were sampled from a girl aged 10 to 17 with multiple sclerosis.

CDR3 residues: CSAPRWTSGGETQYF. DNA of the CDR3: TGCAGTGCTCCCCGCTGGACTAGCGGTGGGGAGACCCAGTACTTC. The chain recombines TRBV20-1 with TRBJ2-5; 10 bases align to TRBD2. This CDR3 has 15 amino acids. V was pared by 5 bases and J by 5 bases, with 11 bases of the junction left unmatched. Germline assignment: CDR1 DFQATT and CDR2 SNEGSKA (reference sequence).

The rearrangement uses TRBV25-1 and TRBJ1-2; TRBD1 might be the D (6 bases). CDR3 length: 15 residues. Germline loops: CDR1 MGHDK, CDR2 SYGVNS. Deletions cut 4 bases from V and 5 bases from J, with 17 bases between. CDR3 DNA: TGTGCCAGCAGTGCGAGACAGGAAACCTTATATGGCTACACCTTC. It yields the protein CASSARQETLYGYTF.

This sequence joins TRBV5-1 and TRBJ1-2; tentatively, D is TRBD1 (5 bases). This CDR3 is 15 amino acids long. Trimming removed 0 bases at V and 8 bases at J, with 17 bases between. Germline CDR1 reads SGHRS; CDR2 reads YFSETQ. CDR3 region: CASSLGEGPGHGYTF. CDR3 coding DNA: TGCGCCAGCAGCTTGGGAGAGGGGCCAGGACACGGCTACACCTTC. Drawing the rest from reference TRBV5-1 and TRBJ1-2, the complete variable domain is KAGVTQTPRYLIKTRGQQVTLSCSPISGHRSVSWYQQTPGQGLQFLFEYFSETQRNKGNFPGRFSGRQFSNSRSEMNVSTLELGDSALYLCASSLGEGPGHGYTFGSGTRLTVV.

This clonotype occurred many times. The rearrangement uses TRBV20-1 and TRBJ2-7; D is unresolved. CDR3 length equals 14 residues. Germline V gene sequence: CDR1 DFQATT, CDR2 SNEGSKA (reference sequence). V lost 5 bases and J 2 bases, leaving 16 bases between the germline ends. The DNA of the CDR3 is TGCAGTGCTGGAACCGAGGACGGTGCCTACGAGCAGTACTTC. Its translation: CSAGTEDGAYEQYF.

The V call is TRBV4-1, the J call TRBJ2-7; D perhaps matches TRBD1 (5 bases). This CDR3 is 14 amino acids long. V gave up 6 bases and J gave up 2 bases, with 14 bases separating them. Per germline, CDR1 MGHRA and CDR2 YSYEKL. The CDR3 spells CASSPQDTAYEQYF. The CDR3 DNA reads TGCGCCAGCAGTCCTCAGGACACCGCCTACGAGCAGTACTTC.

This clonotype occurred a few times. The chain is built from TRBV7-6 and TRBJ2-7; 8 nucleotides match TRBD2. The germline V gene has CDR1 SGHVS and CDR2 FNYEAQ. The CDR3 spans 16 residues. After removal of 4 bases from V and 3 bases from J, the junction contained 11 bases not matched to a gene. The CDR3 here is CASSSAEEAGGYEQYF. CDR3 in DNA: TGTGCCAGCAGCTCCGCAGAAGAGGCGGGGGGCTACGAGCAGTACTTC.

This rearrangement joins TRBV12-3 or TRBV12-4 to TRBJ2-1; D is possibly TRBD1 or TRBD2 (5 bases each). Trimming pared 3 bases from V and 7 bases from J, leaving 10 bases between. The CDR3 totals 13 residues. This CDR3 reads CASSLGDWNEQFF. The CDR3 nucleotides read TGTGCCAGCAGTTTGGGGGATTGGAATGAGCAGTTCTTC.

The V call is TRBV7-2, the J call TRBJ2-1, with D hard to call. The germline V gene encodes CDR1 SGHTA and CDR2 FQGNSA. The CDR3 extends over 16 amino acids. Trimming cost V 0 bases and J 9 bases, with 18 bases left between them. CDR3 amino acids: CASSLAATSRRSEQFF. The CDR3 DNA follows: TGTGCCAGCAGCTTAGCGGCGACCTCCAGGCGCAGTGAGCAGTTCTTC.

In DNA, the CDR3 is TGCGCCAGCAGCCAAGGGCGTAATCCGAACACTGAAGCTTTCTTT. It is translated as CASSQGRNPNTEAFF. The chain recombines TRBV4-1 with TRBJ1-1; no clear D gene. Germline V gives CDR1 MGHRA, CDR2 YSYEKL. The CDR3 runs to 15 residues. Trimming took off 1 base at V and 1 base at J, with 10 bases between the two ends.

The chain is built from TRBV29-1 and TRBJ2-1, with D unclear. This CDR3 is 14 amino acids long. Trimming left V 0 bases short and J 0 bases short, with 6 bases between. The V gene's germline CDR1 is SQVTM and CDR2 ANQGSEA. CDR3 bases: TGCAGCGTTGAAGACTCCAGCTCCTACAATGAGCAGTTCTTC. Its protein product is CSVEDSSSYNEQFF.

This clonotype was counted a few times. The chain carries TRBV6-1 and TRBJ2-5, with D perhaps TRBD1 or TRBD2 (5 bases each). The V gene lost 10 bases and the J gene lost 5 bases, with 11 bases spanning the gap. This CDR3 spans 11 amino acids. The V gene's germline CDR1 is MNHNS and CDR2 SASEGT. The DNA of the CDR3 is TGTGCCACCATTTGGGGGGAGACCCAGTACTTC. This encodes CATIWGETQYF.

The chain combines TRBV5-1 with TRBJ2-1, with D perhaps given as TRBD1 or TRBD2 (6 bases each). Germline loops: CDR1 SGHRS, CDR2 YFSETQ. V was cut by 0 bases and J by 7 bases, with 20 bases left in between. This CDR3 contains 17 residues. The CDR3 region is CASSLVAGGGGGNEQFF. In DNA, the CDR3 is TGCGCCAGCAGCTTGGTAGCTGGGGGAGGAGGGGGAAATGAGCAGTTCTTC.

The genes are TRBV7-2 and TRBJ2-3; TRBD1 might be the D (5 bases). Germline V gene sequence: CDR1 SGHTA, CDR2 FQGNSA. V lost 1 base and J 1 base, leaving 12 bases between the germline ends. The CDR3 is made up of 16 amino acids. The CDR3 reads CASSLGVIGGTDTQYF. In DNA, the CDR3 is TGTGCCAGCAGCTTAGGCGTAATAGGGGGCACAGATACGCAGTATTTT.

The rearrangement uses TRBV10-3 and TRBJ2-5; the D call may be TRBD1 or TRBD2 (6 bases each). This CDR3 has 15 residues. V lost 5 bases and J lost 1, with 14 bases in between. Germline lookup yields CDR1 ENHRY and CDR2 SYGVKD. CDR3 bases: TGTGCCATCAGTCAAGGGGGGTCCTCCCAAGAGACCCAGTACTTC. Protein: CAISQGGSSQETQYF.

CDR3 sequence: CASSPILAGIRSYNEQFF. The CDR3 bases are TGTGCCAGCAGTCCCATCCTGGCGGGCATACGCTCCTACAATGAGCAGTTCTTC. The rearrangement uses TRBV6-1 and TRBJ2-1; possibly TRBD2 for D (5 bases). With 5 bases removed from V and 0 bases from J, the gap between germline ends came to 20 bases. The germline V gene has CDR1 MNHNS and CDR2 SASEGT. This CDR3 has 18 residues.

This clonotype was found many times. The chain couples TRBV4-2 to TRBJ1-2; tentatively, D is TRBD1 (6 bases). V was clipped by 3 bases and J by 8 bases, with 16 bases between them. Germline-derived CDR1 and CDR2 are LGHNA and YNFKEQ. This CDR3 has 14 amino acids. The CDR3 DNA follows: TGTGCCAGCAGCCACCTTACAGGGAAGGAAGGCTACACCTTC. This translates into CASSHLTGKEGYTF.

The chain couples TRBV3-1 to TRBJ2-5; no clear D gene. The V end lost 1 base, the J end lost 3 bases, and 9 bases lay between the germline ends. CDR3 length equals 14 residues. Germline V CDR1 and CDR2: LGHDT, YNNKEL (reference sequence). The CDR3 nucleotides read TGTGCCAGCAGCCAAGGGCAAGGTGAAGAGACCCAGTACTTC. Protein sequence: CASSQGQGEETQYF.

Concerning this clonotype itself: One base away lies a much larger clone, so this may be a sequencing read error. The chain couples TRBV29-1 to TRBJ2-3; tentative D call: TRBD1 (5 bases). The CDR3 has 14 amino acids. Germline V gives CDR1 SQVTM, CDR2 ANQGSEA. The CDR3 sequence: CSVGARGLTDTQYF. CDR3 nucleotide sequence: TGCAGTGTAGGGGCTCGCGGCCTCACAGATACGCAGTATTTT.

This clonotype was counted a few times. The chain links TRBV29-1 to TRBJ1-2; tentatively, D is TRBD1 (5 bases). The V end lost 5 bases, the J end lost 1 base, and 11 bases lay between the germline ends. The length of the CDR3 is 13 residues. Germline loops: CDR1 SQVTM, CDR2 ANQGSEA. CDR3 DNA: TGCAGCGTTCCCGGGACGGATAACTATGGCTACACCTTC. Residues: CSVPGTDNYGYTF. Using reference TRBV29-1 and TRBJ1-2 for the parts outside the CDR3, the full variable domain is SAVISQKPSRDICQRGTSLTIQCQVDSQVTMMFWYRQQPGQSLTLIATANQGSEATYESGFVIDKFPISRPNLTFSTLTVSNMSPEDSSIYLCSVPGTDNYGYTFGSGTRLTVV.